The rows below give T cell receptor beta chains drawn from one sample of a study of naive and memory T cell subsets. TCRdb re-called the UMI-ligation and nested PCR reads with MiXCR, one entry per CDR3 protein. Of 120,000 to 150,000 distinct CDR3 sequences in the sample, approximately 22% are singletons; the top ten hold 0.11%. Sequencing used naive CD4+ T cells from blood. These receptors were collected from a human donor in good health. Each CDR3 is given with its conserved first and last residue. The order of the fields is V gene, clone size, D gene, J gene, CDR3 DNA, CDR3 protein. The D gene is left open where the match is weak. Expanded clones get a size class; other rows say once, few or many, or leave the size out.

TRBV6-5	NA	NA	TRBJ2-7	TGTGCCAGCAGTCCCAGCGACAGAGGCTACGAGCAGTACTTC	CASSPSDRGYEQYF
TRBV24-1	NA	TRBD2	TRBJ2-1	TGTGCCACCGGCCTAGCGGGAGGGCACCATGAGCAGTTCTTC	CATGLAGGHHEQFF
TRBV12-3/TRBV12-4	NA	NA	TRBJ1-1	TGTGCCAGCAGTTTATCGGTAGTGAACACTGAAGCTTTCTTT	CASSLSVVNTEAFF
TRBV7-8	few	NA	TRBJ1-2	TGTGCCAGCAGCTTAGGGGAGGCTGGCTACACCTTC	CASSLGEAGYTF
TRBV18	many	NA	TRBJ2-5	TGTGCCAGCTCACCCGGACAGAAAGAGACCCAGTACTTC	CASSPGQKETQYF
TRBV4-3	many	NA	TRBJ2-3	TGCGCCAGCAGCCAAGCACGGGGGAGTACGCAGTATTTT	CASSQARGSTQYF
TRBV19	NA	NA	TRBJ1-5	TGTGCCAGTAGTATCCAGGGTTCTCAGCCCCAGCATTTT	CASSIQGSQPQHF
TRBV6-5	NA	TRBD1	TRBJ1-2	TGTGCCAGCAGTTACGGACAGGGAGGCTATGGCTACACCTTC	CASSYGQGGYGYTF
TRBV19	many	NA	TRBJ1-1	TGTGCCAGTAGTACCTCAGGACAGCACACTGAAGCTTTCTTT	CASSTSGQHTEAFF
TRBV6-2/TRBV6-3	once	NA	TRBJ1-5	TGTGCCAGCAAGGGATTGGGGGCGGTTAGCAATCAGCCCCAGCATTTT	CASKGLGAVSNQPQHF
TRBV24-1	few	TRBD2	TRBJ2-1	TGTGCCACCAGTGATCAGCGGGAGGGGGCCTACAATGAGCAGTTCTTC	CATSDQREGAYNEQFF
TRBV24-1	few	NA	TRBJ2-7	TGTGCCACCAGTGATAACCGGTTCTACGAGCAGTACTTC	CATSDNRFYEQYF
TRBV27	few	TRBD2	TRBJ2-2	TGTGCCAGCAGTCCAAGGACTAGCGGGTGGCTGAACACCGGGGAGCTGTTTTTT	CASSPRTSGWLNTGELFF
TRBV20-1	few	TRBD1	TRBJ1-5	TGCAGTGCTAGAGATCAACAGGGGAATAGCAATCAGCCCCAGCATTTT	CSARDQQGNSNQPQHF
TRBV6-4	NA	NA	TRBJ1-6	TGTGCCAGCAAGTGTTCACCCCTCCACTTT	CASKCSPLHF
TRBV20-1	NA	NA	TRBJ2-1	TGCAGTGCTAGAGTCGGGAGCGGAAACCGGGCAAGACTAAGGGATGAGCAGTTCTTC	CSARVGSGNRARLRDEQFF
TRBV20-1	NA	TRBD2	TRBJ2-1	TGCAGTGCCCCACGCGGCGGGAGGCCAGTTGGGCCGGATGAGCAGTTCTTC	CSAPRGGRPVGPDEQFF
TRBV7-9	NA	NA	TRBJ1-2	TGTGCCAGCAGCTCCGACCCGCGACGCTATGGCTACACCTTC	CASSSDPRRYGYTF
TRBV6-6	NA	TRBD2	TRBJ2-3	TGTGCCAGCAGTTCCGGGACTAGCGGGAGTACTCGAGATACGCAGTATTTT	CASSSGTSGSTRDTQYF
TRBV29-1	NA	NA	TRBJ1-1	TGCAGCGTTGCGGCCCCACTAAAAGCTGAAGCTTTCTTT	CSVAAPLKAEAFF
TRBV20-1	NA	NA	TRBJ2-5	TGCAGTGCTAGAGATCGGGAGACCCAGTACTTC	CSARDRETQYF
TRBV29-1	few	TRBD1	TRBJ1-1	TGCAGCGTTGTTGGACAGGGGGCAAGGTCTCCTGAAGCTTTCTTT	CSVVGQGARSPEAFF
TRBV20-1	few	TRBD2	TRBJ2-3	TGCAGTGCTAGAGCGACTAGCGGGAGGGTCGGCGCGCAGTATTTT	CSARATSGRVGAQYF
TRBV25-1	NA	TRBD2	TRBJ2-5	TGTGCCAGCAGTGACAGTCCGGCCGCTAGCGGAAGGCAAGAGACCCAGTACTTC	CASSDSPAASGRQETQYF
TRBV5-4	many	TRBD1	TRBJ2-2	TGTGCCAGCAGCTTGGACGGGACAGGGGCCACCGGGGAGCTGTTTTTT	CASSLDGTGATGELFF
TRBV2	NA	TRBD1	TRBJ2-1	TGTGCCAGCTTAGCTACGGGACAGGGCTACAATGAGCAGTTCTTC	CASLATGQGYNEQFF
TRBV5-1	few	TRBD2	TRBJ2-5	TGCGCCAGCAGCACCGGACTAGCACAAGAGACCCAGTACTTC	CASSTGLAQETQYF
TRBV11-2	NA	NA	TRBJ1-2	TGTGCCAGCAGCTTAGAGAGTCCCTATGGCTACACCTTC	CASSLESPYGYTF
TRBV18	few	TRBD1	TRBJ1-6	TGTGCCAGCTCACCCCGGACAGGGGCCAATTCACCCCTCCACTTT	CASSPRTGANSPLHF
TRBV7-9	NA	TRBD1	TRBJ1-5	TGTGCCAGCAGCTTAGACAGAACAGGGGGTCAGCCCCAGCATTTT	CASSLDRTGGQPQHF
TRBV10-3	once	NA	TRBJ1-1	TGTGCCATCGCGAACAGGGACTTCATGAACACTGAAGCTTTCTTT	CAIANRDFMNTEAFF
TRBV19	few	NA	TRBJ1-2	TGTGCCAGTAGTATTCAAGGAGGGATCTACACCTTC	CASSIQGGIYTF
TRBV4-1	NA	TRBD1	TRBJ1-1	TGCGCCAGCAGATCCGGGACAGGGCGGAACACTGAAGCTTTCTTT	CASRSGTGRNTEAFF
TRBV18	NA	TRBD1	TRBJ2-1	TGTGCCAGCTCACCGACAGGGATCGAGAACAATGAGCAGTTCTTC	CASSPTGIENNEQFF
TRBV7-9	NA	TRBD2	TRBJ2-1	TGTGCCAGCGGAACTAGCGGGCCAAATGAGCAGTTCTTC	CASGTSGPNEQFF
TRBV6-5	few	TRBD1	TRBJ2-7	TGTGCCAGCAGTTACTCAGGGACAGGGGAGCAGTACTTC	CASSYSGTGEQYF
TRBV27	NA	TRBD2	TRBJ2-1	TGTGCCAGCAGTTTCGGAGCGGGATTGGTCAATGAGCAGTTCTTC	CASSFGAGLVNEQFF
TRBV15	NA	NA	TRBJ2-7	TGTGCCACCAGCAAAGGGGGGACTACCCGATTCGAGCAGTACTTC	CATSKGGTTRFEQYF
TRBV27	NA	TRBD1	TRBJ1-4	TGTGCCAGCAGCCATGAGACAGGGGGCGCGGTGGAACTGTTTTTT	CASSHETGGAVELFF
TRBV5-1	NA	NA	TRBJ2-7	TGCGCCAGCAGATTTTTCTGGCAGGGGTCCTACGAGCAGTACTTC	CASRFFWQGSYEQYF
TRBV29-1	few	NA	TRBJ1-1	TGCAGCGTTGCTATGATACTGAACACTGAAGCTTTCTTT	CSVAMILNTEAFF
TRBV6-2/TRBV6-3	NA	TRBD2	TRBJ2-2	TGTGCCAGCAGTTACTTGGCGGGAGTAAGTCATTCGAACACCGGGGAGCTGTTTTTT	CASSYLAGVSHSNTGELFF